These 21 T cell receptor beta chains originate from one sample sequenced in a study of shared clonotypes between healthy human individuals. Data came from immunoSEQ multiplex PCR; TCRdb stores just in-frame clones and leaves some out. The data contain about 1.1 million clones, roughly 80% of them seen just once; the ten biggest clones take up 0.85% to 1%. The sample was memory CD4+ T cells from PBMCs. Subset specified: CD45RA-negative fraction. Source of these receptors: a man younger than 35 in good health. Some clones in this sample may be carry-over from other donors' samples.

The gene calls are TRBV9 and TRBJ1-5; D ambiguous. V was cut by 0 bases and J by 2 bases, with 3 bases left in between. The length of the CDR3 is 13 residues. Per the germline V gene, CDR1 is SGDLS and CDR2 is YYNGEE. For the CDR3, the DNA is TGTGCCAGCAGCGTAGATGGCAATCAGCCCCAGCATTTT. This codes for CASSVDGNQPQHF.

This chain uses TRBV14 with TRBJ2-3; D remains ambiguous. The V gene lost 0 bases and the J gene lost 5 bases, with 6 bases spanning the gap. Germline V gives CDR1 SGHDN, CDR2 FVKESK. The CDR3 covers 13 residues. CDR3: CASSQDPRDTQYF. CDR3 sequence (DNA): TGTGCCAGCAGCCAAGATCCCCGAGATACGCAGTATTTT.

The rearrangement links TRBV10-1 to TRBJ1-3, with 9 bases fitting TRBD1. This CDR3 is built from 16 residues. Looked up from germline, CDR1 is WNHNN and CDR2 is SYGVQD (reference sequence). Trimming took 6 bases from V and 1 from J; bases not matched to a gene: 7. CDR3 loop: CASRWDRVRSGNTIYF. CDR3 nucleotide sequence: TGCGCCAGCAGGTGGGACAGGGTAAGATCTGGAAACACCATATATTTT.

The CDR3 protein is CAIMRGRAGDEQFF. DNA of the CDR3: TGTGCCATCATGAGAGGGAGGGCCGGCGATGAGCAGTTCTTC. The rearrangement joins TRBV10-3 to TRBJ2-1; 7 nucleotides agree with TRBD2. V lost 7 bases to trimming and J lost 8 bases; unmatched junction nucleotides: 11. This CDR3 contains 14 residues. Germline CDR1 and CDR2: ENHRY and SYGVKD.

CDR3 in DNA: TGTGCCAGCAGCACTTCACCGGGAGTCAGGCACGAGCAGTACTTC. Encoded protein: CASSTSPGVRHEQYF. V is TRBV9 and J is TRBJ2-7; the D gene is possibly TRBD2 (6 bases). V lost 4 bases and J 5 bases, leaving 19 bases between the germline ends. Germline values: CDR1 SGDLS, CDR2 YYNGEE. The CDR3 spans 15 residues.

The sample holds one count of this clone. The J gene is TRBJ2-3, the V gene TRBV7-3, with 10 bases fitting TRBD2. Per germline, CDR1 SGHTA and CDR2 FQGTGA. The J segment lost 4 bases and the V segment lost 4 bases, leaving 2 bases of the junction unmatched. This CDR3 has 14 residues. CDR3 residues: CASSWGTSADTQYF. CDR3 in DNA: TGTGCCAGCAGCTGGGGGACTAGCGCAGATACGCAGTATTTT.

In regard to this clone: The same CDR3 also results from other DNA sequences found in this sample. The chain combines TRBV9 with TRBJ2-7, with D perhaps TRBD1 (5 bases). Germline assignment: CDR1 SGDLS and CDR2 YYNGEE. This CDR3 contains 14 residues. V dropped 4 bases and J dropped 1 base, with 12 bases sitting between them. CDR3 loop: CASSTGQGSYEQYF. CDR3 coding DNA: TGTGCCAGCAGCACCGGGCAGGGATCCTACGAGCAGTACTTC.

This clone was seen just once. The chain combines TRBV28 with TRBJ1-1, with TRBD1 matching over 8 bases. Germline loops: CDR1 MDHEN, CDR2 SYDVKM. V dropped 6 bases and J dropped 3; count of bases not matched to a gene: 12. This CDR3 comprises 16 residues. The chain's CDR3 is CASRPQGVGGHTEAFF. The CDR3 nucleotides are TGTGCCAGCAGACCACAGGGGGTGGGGGGGCACACTGAAGCTTTCTTT.

This clone was counted a few times. This chain connects TRBV28 to TRBJ2-7; 8 nucleotides align to TRBD2. J lost 2 bases, V lost 2 bases, and 11 bases had no gene match. Germline values: CDR1 MDHEN, CDR2 SYDVKM. This CDR3 contains 17 residues. The CDR3 loop reads CASSLQYSSGTAYEQYF. The DNA for the CDR3 is TGTGCCAGCAGTTTACAATATAGTAGCGGGACCGCCTACGAGCAGTACTTC.

The rearrangement links TRBV2 to TRBJ2-7, with D hard to call. The CDR3 runs to 14 residues. With 6 bases removed from V and 3 bases from J, the gap between germline ends came to 15 bases. The germline gives CDR1 SNHLY, CDR2 FYNNEI. The CDR3 nucleotides are TGTGCCAGCAGCCTCAGTAAGACGGGCTACGAGCAGTACTTC. Protein: CASSLSKTGYEQYF.

The chain links TRBV7-2 to TRBJ2-1, with 7 bases identical to TRBD2. V trimming: 2 bases; J trimming: 4 bases; junction bases outside the gene matches: 5. There are 15 residues in the CDR3. From germline, CDR1 is SGHTA and CDR2 FQGNSA. The CDR3: CASSLWAGEYNEQFF. In DNA, the CDR3 is TGTGCCAGCAGCTTATGGGCGGGAGAGTACAATGAGCAGTTCTTC.

This chain connects TRBV27 to TRBJ2-7; 10 nucleotides agree with TRBD2. J was trimmed by 5 bases and V by 6 bases; bases with no gene match: 7. CDR1 and CDR2 from the germline V gene are MNHEY and SMNVEV (reference sequence). CDR3 length: 14 amino acids. CDR3 protein: CASRLGLAGDEQYF. The DNA for the CDR3 is TGTGCCAGCAGATTGGGGCTAGCGGGAGACGAGCAGTACTTC.

Worth noting for this clone: This sample includes further DNA sequences coding for the same CDR3. The J gene is TRBJ1-5, the V gene TRBV19; no reliable D call. Trimming took off 2 bases at V and 4 bases at J, with 6 bases between the two ends. The CDR3 is made up of 13 amino acids. Germline loops: CDR1 LNHDA, CDR2 SQIVND (reference sequence). The CDR3 bases are TGTGCCAGTAGTATAAGGAAGAATCAGCCCCAGCATTTT. Its protein is CASSIRKNQPQHF.

This chain uses TRBV11-2 with TRBJ1-3; TRBD1 agrees at 10 bases. With 7 bases clipped from V and 3 bases from J, the junction kept 3 bases outside the gene matches. From germline, CDR1 is SGHAT and CDR2 FQNNGV. This CDR3 is built from 14 residues. Written as DNA, the CDR3 is TGTGCCAGCAAGACAGGGGGCATTGGAAACACCATATATTTT. Its protein is CASKTGGIGNTIYF.

About this clone: A junction end diverges from the germline sequence, so it may reflect a read error. This sequence joins TRBV4-1 and TRBJ1-1; TRBD1 is a possible D gene (5 bases). Germline V gene data show CDR1 as MGHRA and CDR2 as YSYEKL. This CDR3 has 17 residues. The CDR3 spells CASSQIASGNRNAEAFF. The CDR3 DNA sequence: TGCGCCAGCAGCCAAATAGCCTCGGGTAACAGGAACGCTGAAGCTTTCTTT.

V usage is TRBV5-1 and J usage is TRBJ2-1; 7 positions match TRBD2. The CDR3 has 15 amino acids. The ends lost 2 bases at V and 8 bases at J; junction bases unmatched: 10. Looked up from germline, CDR1 is SGHRS and CDR2 is YFSETQ. The CDR3 region is CASSFVTSSGDEQFF. In DNA form, the CDR3 reads TGCGCCAGCAGCTTCGTGACTAGCTCGGGCGATGAGCAGTTCTTC. Based on the CDR3 plus reference TRBV5-1 and TRBJ2-1, the full variable domain is KAGVTQTPRYLIKTRGQQVTLSCSPISGHRSVSWYQQTPGQGLQFLFEYFSETQRNKGNFPGRFSGRQFSNSRSEMNVSTLELGDSALYLCASSFVTSSGDEQFFGPGTRLTVL.

The chain recombines TRBV28 with TRBJ2-7; no clear D. CDR1 and CDR2 from the germline V gene are MDHEN and SYDVKM. CDR3 size: 11 residues. CDR3 bases: TGTGTTTCGGGCCAGCCCTACGAGCAGTACTTC. Protein product: CVSGQPYEQYF.

The chain carries TRBV5-4 and TRBJ1-2; 8 nucleotides align to TRBD1. CDR1 and CDR2 from the germline V gene are SGHNT and YYREEE (reference sequence). The CDR3 extends over 16 amino acids. The trim removed 1 base at V and 2 bases at J, leaving 7 bases unmatched. The CDR3, as DNA: TGTGCCAGCAGCTTGCCCATGGGACAGGCCAACTATGGCTACACCTTC. It is translated as CASSLPMGQANYGYTF.

The J gene is TRBJ1-2, the V gene TRBV19; D may be TRBD1 (6 bases). Germline V CDR1 and CDR2: LNHDA, SQIVND (reference sequence). V lost 7 bases, J lost 7 bases, and 19 bases lay in between. The CDR3 is 14 amino acids. CDR3 in amino acids: CASTIQQGIGGYTF. DNA for the CDR3: TGTGCCAGTACCATACAACAGGGTATCGGTGGCTACACCTTC.

This clone has a single count. The rearrangement links TRBV19 to TRBJ2-1, with 8 bases matching TRBD1. The germline V gene has CDR1 LNHDA and CDR2 SQIVND (reference sequence). V lost 5 bases, J lost 6 bases, and 3 bases stayed unmatched. The CDR3 length is 13 residues. CDR3 sequence (DNA): TGTGCCAGTAGTCCTGACAGGGGCAATGAGCAGTTCTTC. Encoded protein: CASSPDRGNEQFF.

The chain employs TRBV28 and TRBJ2-7; D call uncertain. V lost 4 bases and J lost 7, with 8 bases in between. Germline assignment: CDR1 MDHEN and CDR2 SYDVKM. The CDR3 runs to 11 residues. CDR3 protein: CASSSVREQYF. For the CDR3, the DNA is TGTGCCAGCAGTTCAGTGAGGGAGCAGTACTTC.